Listed here are 2 T cell receptor beta chains from one sample, sequenced in a study of cytomegalovirus exposure and HLA in healthy donors. The PCR made use of 60 Vbeta and 13 Jbeta primers. Method: immunoSEQ multiplex PCR; TCRdb's copy keeps in-frame clones and lacks some. Seen here are roughly 150,000 clones, 65% to 85% observed once, and the top ten hold around 3%. The sample was PBMCs. The receptors shown here come from a woman aged 50 to 65 in good health and CMV-seropositive.

This clone occurred once. Other DNA sequences in this sample translate to the same CDR3. V is TRBV18 and J is TRBJ1-5; 7 nucleotides match TRBD1. There are 13 residues in the CDR3. V lost 3 bases to trimming and J lost 5 bases; unmatched junction nucleotides: 1. Germline CDR1 KGHSH, CDR2 LQKENI. CDR3 coding DNA: TGTGCCAGCTCACCCCAGGGGGATCAGCCCCAGCATTTT. This codes for CASSPQGDQPQHF.

This clone was seen just once. J is TRBJ1-4 and V is TRBV4-1; perhaps TRBD1 as D (5 bases). Trimming took off 1 base at V and 6 bases at J, with 12 bases between the two ends. Germline CDR1 is MGHRA and CDR2 is YSYEKL. There are 15 residues in the CDR3. In nucleotides, the CDR3 is TGCGCCAGCAGCCAAGGTTACGGCAGGGATGAAAAACTGTTTTTT. Protein product: CASSQGYGRDEKLFF.